This T cell receptor beta chain derives from a study of shared clonotypes between healthy human individuals. The study, taken as a whole, reports: There were few donors, and this limited the genetic and exposure-history diversity represented.

Some 30,000 T cell genomes (approximately 0.2 ug DNA) went into each sorted-subset replicate. Repertoires were generated with immunoSEQ multiplex PCR, while TCRdb's copy carries only in-frame clones and drops some. The table has some 1 million clones, approximately 72% seen once. As concerns this clone: Its cognate antigen is unknown.

This CDR3 has 12 residues. Germline V CDR1 and CDR2: SGHNT, YYREEE (reference sequence). J gave up 7 bases and V 3 bases, and 3 bases lay outside the gene matches. Recent vaccinations or acute infections were absent in the healthy HIV-negative adult donors. The sequencing input was memory CD4+ T cells sorted from blood. As for subset: CD45RA-negative fraction. V usage is TRBV5-4 and J usage is TRBJ1-2, with TRBD1 identical over 7 bases. The sequence derives from a man aged 18 to 30 in good health. CDR3 DNA: TGTGCCAGCAGCTCCCCAGGGGGTGGCTACACCTTC. Protein sequence: CASSSPGGGYTF.